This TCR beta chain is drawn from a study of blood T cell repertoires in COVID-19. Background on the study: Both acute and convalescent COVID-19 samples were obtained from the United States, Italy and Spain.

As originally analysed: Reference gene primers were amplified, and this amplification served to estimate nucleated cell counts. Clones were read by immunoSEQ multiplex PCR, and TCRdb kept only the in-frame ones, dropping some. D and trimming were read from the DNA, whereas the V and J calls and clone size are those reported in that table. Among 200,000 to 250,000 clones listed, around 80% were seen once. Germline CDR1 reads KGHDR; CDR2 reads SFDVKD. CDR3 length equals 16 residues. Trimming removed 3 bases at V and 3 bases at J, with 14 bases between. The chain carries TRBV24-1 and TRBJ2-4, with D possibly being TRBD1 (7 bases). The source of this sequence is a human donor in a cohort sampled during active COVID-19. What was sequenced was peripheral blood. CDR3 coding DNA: TGTGCCACCAGTGATGCAGGGGGGCTCGGCAAAAACATTCAGTACTTC. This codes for CATSDAGGLGKNIQYF.